Each of the 21 T cell receptor beta chains below was sequenced from the same sample in a study of T cells in Graves' hyperthyroidism and ophthalmopathy. TCR beta CDR3 regions were amplified from RNA transcripts. The study used the HTBI primer set for a first-round RT-PCR of the TCR CDR3. Via MiXCR, TCRdb re-called the multiplex PCR reads, giving one row per CDR3 protein. The table records 700,000 to 950,000 distinct CDR3 sequences, approximately 36% of them present only once. Sample: blood. Every receptor here comes from a woman between 40 and 50 years old with Graves' hyperthyroidism.

This clonotype appeared a single time. CDR3 coding DNA: TGTGCCATCGCTTCTTTGGTCGCCGCTGGGGCCAACGTCCTGACTTTC. Its translation is CAIASLVAAGANVLTF. This chain joins TRBV10-3 and TRBJ2-6, with unresolved D. CDR3 length equals 16 residues. Germline V gene sequence: CDR1 ENHRY, CDR2 SYGVKD. Trimming shortened V by 8 bases and J by 2 bases, and 16 bases separated the two germline ends.

As concerns this clonotype: This may be a read error, as it is one base from a much larger clone. The chain uses TRBV12-3 or TRBV12-4 and TRBJ1-2; no firm D call. V was pared by 6 bases and J by 0 bases, with 17 bases between. The CDR3 totals 16 residues. The CDR3 region has the DNA TGTGCCAGCAGCCGACACTCCCCTCCCTCTAACTATGGCTACACCTTC. It specifies CASSRHSPPSNYGYTF.

The rearrangement joins TRBV5-2 to TRBJ1-1; the D call in the table, TRBD1, was not verified against the DNA. TRBV5-2 constitutes a pseudogene. This CDR3 comprises 14 residues. The CDR3 nucleotides read TGTGCCAGCTCACTTGACCCGGGACGCATGGGGGCTTTCTTT. It is translated as CASSLDPGRMGAFF.

This clonotype was observed many times. CDR3 nucleotides: TGTGCCAGCAGTGAAGGGCGGACTAGCAATCAGCCCCAGCATTTT. It codes for CASSEGRTSNQPQHF. The rearrangement uses TRBV2 and TRBJ1-5; D unresolved. Germline V lookup: CDR1 SNHLY, CDR2 FYNNEI. Trimming shortened V by 1 base and J by 0 bases, and 7 bases separated the two germline ends. The CDR3 has 15 residues.

The V and J genes are TRBV12-1 and TRBJ2-7. TRBV12-1 is annotated as a pseudogene. CDR3 size: 20 residues. In DNA, the CDR3 is TGTAGCCATAGCTCTGTCGCAGGCTGCTGGCACAGAAGTGGCACCTACGAGCAGTACTTC. This translates into CSHSSVAGCWHRSGTYEQYF.

There are many counts of this clonotype. This rearrangement joins TRBV29-1 to TRBJ1-1; tentatively, D is TRBD1 (6 bases). Germline lookup yields CDR1 SQVTM and CDR2 ANQGSEA. V lost 6 bases and J 0 bases, leaving 11 bases between the germline ends. The CDR3 is 13 amino acids. This CDR3 is CSVTDSMNTEAFF. The CDR3 coding sequence is TGCAGCGTGACGGACAGCATGAACACTGAAGCTTTCTTT.

This clonotype was counted at least ten times. The V and J genes are TRBV20-1 and TRBJ2-7; TRBD2 aligns across 13 bases. The CDR3 runs to 15 residues. The trim removed 3 bases at V and 4 bases at J, leaving 6 bases unmatched. Germline V CDR1 and CDR2: DFQATT, SNEGSKA (reference sequence). Written as DNA, the CDR3 is TGCAGTGCTAGGGATGGGACTAGCGGGATATACGAGCAGTACTTC. The encoded protein is CSARDGTSGIYEQYF.

V usage is TRBV7-3 and J usage is TRBJ2-2, with D possibly being TRBD2 (5 bases). V was pared by 3 bases and J by 7 bases, with 18 bases between. The CDR3 is 16 amino acids. Per germline, CDR1 SGHTA and CDR2 FQGTGA. CDR3 coding DNA: TGTGCCAGCAGCTTTGGTTCTAGCACGGGCAGCGGGGAGCTGTTTTTT. Amino acids: CASSFGSSTGSGELFF.

The V and J genes are TRBV29-1 and TRBJ2-7; D unresolved. The CDR3 loop spans 14 amino acids. Germline V gene sequence: CDR1 SQVTM, CDR2 ANQGSEA. The V gene lost 4 bases and the J gene lost 4 bases, with 17 bases spanning the gap. This CDR3 reads CSVALGNHLYEQYF. The CDR3 DNA sequence: TGCAGCGTTGCCCTAGGAAACCATCTTTACGAGCAGTACTTC.

This clonotype was recorded only once. The junction departs from the called germline gene at one end, perhaps through a read error. The rearrangement links TRBV19 to TRBJ2-2, with D perhaps matching TRBD2 (5 bases). The CDR3 consists of 15 residues. The germline V gene has CDR1 LNHDA and CDR2 SQIVND (reference sequence). CDR3 bases: TGTGCCAGAAGTCCCAACCAAAGAGGAACCGGGGAGCTGCTTTTT. It codes for CARSPNQRGTGELLF.

The chain has TRBV10-2 and TRBJ1-1, with D unresolved. CDR1 is WSHSY, CDR2 SAAADI, per germline. CDR3 length: 13 amino acids. Trimming took 11 bases from V and 1 from J, leaving 14 bases between them. In nucleotides, the CDR3 is TGCGCCTGCGGGCTACATGGGAACACTGAAGCTTTCTTT. It translates to CACGLHGNTEAFF.

V gene TRBV3-1 combines with J gene TRBJ1-5, with D possibly TRBD1 on 6 matching bases. Trimming removed 1 base at V and 6 bases at J, with 10 bases between. The CDR3 sequence is 14 residues long. The V gene's germline CDR1 is LGHDT and CDR2 YNNKEL (reference sequence). Written as DNA, the CDR3 is TGTGCCAGCAGCCAAGGGGGGCCGGGTCAGCCCCAGCATTTT. Encoded protein: CASSQGGPGQPQHF.

The table lists this clonotype with many counts. The CDR3, as DNA: TGTGCCACCCTAGATTATGGCTACACCTTC. It yields the protein CATLDYGYTF. The J gene is TRBJ1-2, the V gene TRBV19; D gene uncertain. The germline V and J ends were trimmed by 10 bases and 5 bases, with 8 bases remaining between them. CDR1 is LNHDA, CDR2 SQIVND, per germline (reference sequence). CDR3 length: 10 residues.

Here the CDR3 reads CASSRDRGMYGYTF. The CDR3 DNA reads TGTGCCAGCAGCCGGGACAGGGGCATGTATGGCTACACCTTC. The chain is built from TRBV11-2 and TRBJ1-2, with 10 bases that match TRBD1. Trimming took 5 bases from V and 5 from J; bases not matched to a gene: 5. This CDR3 region has 14 residues. In germline, CDR1 is SGHAT, CDR2 FQNNGV. Full variable domain (remainder filled in from reference TRBV11-2 and TRBJ1-2): EAGVAQSPRYKIIEKRQSVAFWCNPISGHATLYWYQQILGQGPKLLIQFQNNGVVDDSQLPKDRFSAERLKGVDSTLKIQPAKLEDSAVYLCASSRDRGMYGYTFGSGTRLTVV.

In this sample, this clonotype turned up many times. The V call is TRBV2, the J call TRBJ1-1; 8 bases map to TRBD1. V dropped 4 bases and J dropped 11; count of bases not matched to a gene: 6. This CDR3 has 12 amino acids. Germline lookup yields CDR1 SNHLY and CDR2 FYNNEI. CDR3 amino acids: CASSGQGPEAFF. The CDR3 coding sequence is TGTGCCAGCAGTGGACAGGGGCCCGAGGCTTTCTTT.

There are many counts of this clonotype. The gene calls are TRBV7-2 and TRBJ1-2, with D hard to call. Germline V gene sequence: CDR1 SGHTA, CDR2 FQGNSA. The CDR3 contains 13 residues. V was cut by 6 bases and J by 0 bases, with 8 bases left in between. CDR3 bases: TGTGCCAGCAGTCCGCACTCTAACTATGGCTACACCTTC. It is translated as CASSPHSNYGYTF.

The rearrangement uses TRBV4-3 and TRBJ1-2; 9 bases line up with TRBD1. The V and J ends lost 4 bases and 5 bases, in that order; junction bases with no gene match: 17. Germline loops: CDR1 LGHNA, CDR2 YSLEER. CDR3 length equals 18 residues. The CDR3 reads CASSPREWGTGGSYGYTF. As DNA, the CDR3 is TGCGCCAGCAGCCCACGAGAATGGGGCACAGGGGGCAGTTATGGCTACACCTTC.

This clonotype was seen a handful of times. This chain connects TRBV2 to TRBJ1-1; TRBD1 is a possible D gene (5 bases). V dropped 5 bases and J dropped 1 base, with 20 bases sitting between them. Looked up from germline, CDR1 is SNHLY and CDR2 is FYNNEI. This CDR3 has 17 residues. The CDR3 region is CASSPSGAQDPNTEAFF. Here the CDR3 DNA reads TGTGCCAGCAGTCCCTCCGGGGCCCAAGACCCGAACACTGAAGCTTTCTTT. Full variable domain (rest looked up from reference TRBV2 and TRBJ1-1): EPEVTQTPSHQVTQMGQEVILRCVPISNHLYFYWYRQILGQKVEFLVSFYNNEISEKSEIFDDQFSVERPDGSNFTLKIRSTKLEDSAMYFCASSPSGAQDPNTEAFFGQGTRLTVV.

This clonotype was recorded many times. In DNA form, the CDR3 reads TGTGCCACCAGGGCCGCGAGTCGTAATGAAAAACTGTTTTTT. Its translation: CATRAASRNEKLFF. The V call is TRBV15, the J call TRBJ1-4, with D uncertain. The V gene's germline CDR1 is LNHNV and CDR2 YYDKDF (reference sequence). V gave up 6 bases and J gave up 4 bases, with 12 bases separating them. The CDR3 sequence is 14 residues long. Complete variable domain (other parts from reference TRBV15 and TRBJ1-4): DAMVIQNPRYQVTQFGKPVTLSCSQTLNHNVMYWYQQKSSQAPKLLFHYYDKDFNNEADTPDNFQSRRPNTSFCFLDIRSPGLGDTAMYLCATRAASRNEKLFFGSGTQLSVL.

For this clonotype: A much bigger clone sits one base away, suggesting this may be a read error. A read error is likely, as this CDR3 ends without the conserved phenylalanine or tryptophan. The J gene is TRBJ1-1, the V gene TRBV12-3 or TRBV12-4, with 8 bases that match TRBD1. With 5 bases clipped from V and 4 bases from J, the junction kept 9 bases outside the gene matches. The CDR3 consists of 15 residues. CDR3 sequence: CASSTWTGTITEAFL. For the CDR3, the DNA is TGTGCCAGCAGTACCTGGACAGGGACGATCACTGAAGCTTTCCTT.

Worth noting for this clonotype: A clone one base away is much larger, so this may be a read error. This chain uses TRBV5-1 with TRBJ1-2; D not resolved. The V gene's germline CDR1 is SGHRS and CDR2 YFSETQ. V was trimmed by 7 bases and J by 6 bases, leaving 16 bases between them. The CDR3 runs 13 residues. The CDR3 nucleotides read TGCGCCAGCGGCCCAAGGACCTTGGATGGCTACACCTTC. This sequence encodes CASGPRTLDGYTF.